The T cell receptor (beta chain) described here comes from a study of regulatory T cells in long-lasting Graves disease (dated by TCRdb to the early 2020s). The study in broad terms: Persistent Graves' disease was defined as persistently positive TSH receptor autoantibodies together with antithyroid drug treatment for over 5 years. Peripheral blood TCR sequencing and RNA sequencing compared persistent Graves' disease patients with newly diagnosed Graves' disease patients. The study took place in China and was registered as a clinical trial. A total of some 35 samples underwent TCR sequencing: roughly 13 from persistent and roughly 20 from newly diagnosed Graves' disease patients. Antithyroid drugs had been taken for around 9.8 years on average by persistent Graves' disease patients in the clinical cohort.

The library was built by means of multiplex PCR. The sequencing machine was an Illumina HiSeq 4000. CDR3 regions were amplified by Arm-PCR with iRepertoire HTBI primers to construct TCR beta libraries. Before sequencing, the PCR products underwent gel purification. The authors' analysis ran thus. Gene usage analysis of CDR3 amino acid clonotypes relied on the 55 to 80 TRBV and around 13 TRBJ segments identified across samples. Filtered high-quality paired reads were merged into contigs using COPE and FqMerger. Contigs were aligned with BLAST to IMGT TRBV, TRBD and TRBJ reference genes, and CDR3 was defined per IMGT. Any clonotype with a frequency above 0.1% was counted as a highly expanded clone. Repertoire diversity was measured by Shannon entropy, and V-J evenness by the Gini coefficient. Public clonotypes were defined as clonotypes shared by more than one individual. TCRdb redid the processing of the public reads, applying fastp at Q25 and MiXCR, and retained in-frame beta chains. Rows with one shared CDR3 protein collapse into an entry with the most common genes and DNA. Clone size and V and J calls follow TCRdb, not the original study. A total of 650,000 to 700,000 distinct CDR3 sequences appear in this sample, 30% of them only once. The ten largest clones represent around 40% of the sample.

Taken with the paper, the label for time point translates to: persistent/refractory GD, antithyroid drugs over 5 years with positive TRAb. For both TCR sequencing and RNA sequencing, RNA was extracted from PBMCs in TRIzol. Graves' disease was diagnosed according to American Thyroid Association guidelines. The patients came from an endocrinology department in Xi'an, China. Each patient gave approximately 10 milliliters of peripheral blood, collected in an EDTA anticoagulant tube. Ficoll Paque Plus density gradient separation was used to isolate PBMCs, and no further T cell sorting was performed. An Agilent 2100 Bioanalyzer and agarose gel were used to check RNA quality, and a NanoDrop 2000 was used to measure RNA concentration. The germline V gene gives CDR1 as MNHNS and CDR2 as SASEGT. The germline V end is reduced by 4 bases and the J end by 2 bases; junction bases left unmatched: 8. Spanning cysteine to phenylalanine, the CDR3 consists of 16 amino acids. Left in the record is the CDR3 DNA by itself, 48 bases read in frame from the first base.

Summary of the overall study and its limitations: Sequencing and analysis were limited to the TCR beta chain. As a limitation, the authors acknowledged that the small sample size may reduce accuracy. Peripheral blood alone was examined, since thyroid tissue, which constituted the primary lesion, could not be accessed. Compared with newly diagnosed patients, patients with persistent Graves' disease had lower TCR Shannon entropy and fewer highly expanded clones, which suggests clonal expansion. TRBV28, TRBJ1-2 and TRBJ2-5 were preferentially used in persistent disease, while TRBV20-1 and TRBJ2-1 were favored in newly diagnosed disease. Patients with persistent disease shared more public clonotypes (roughly 2,900) than newly diagnosed patients did (about 970).

This clonotype has more than one count but fewer than ten. The target of this receptor is not known. Qualities for individual bases were not recorded, and no much larger clone is one base off. The chain was built from TRBV6-1 and TRBJ1-5, with 7 central nucleotides matching TRBD1. The receptor was derived from a female donor with Graves disease. Sequencing used peripheral blood mononuclear cells (PBMCs), obtained when the disease was refractory, from a patient treated with antithyroid drugs. The CDR3 protein sequence reads: CASSVQGGVGNQPQHF. The DNA sequence reads TGTGCCAGCAGTGTTCAGGGGGGGGTTGGCAATCAGCCCCAGCATTTT.